One T cell receptor (beta chain) is described in this entry. Other DNA variants within this sample encode the same CDR3. In the authors' workflow: Reference gene primers were amplified, and this amplification served to estimate nucleated cell counts. TCRdb keeps only in-frame clones here, not all; method: immunoSEQ multiplex PCR. V, J and clone size are taken as reported in that table, and D and trimming were inferred from the DNA itself. Altogether 250,000 or so clones are present, around 86% being singletons, with the ten largest covering about 12%. The sample comes from a study of blood T cell repertoires in COVID-19. At the level of the study: In each case, the material was cDNA or gDNA derived from T cells, B-cell-depleted T cells, or PBMCs.

V dropped 3 bases and J dropped 1 base, with 9 bases sitting between them. In germline, CDR1 is MDHEN, CDR2 SYDVKM. The CDR3 runs 14 residues. The specimen sequenced was peripheral blood. This receptor was obtained from a man aged 80 or over with acute or convalescent COVID-19. This chain connects TRBV28 to TRBJ1-1; possibly TRBD1 for D (5 bases). The CDR3 spells CASSLQGGNTEAFF. The CDR3, as DNA: TGTGCCAGCAGTTTGCAGGGTGGGAACACTGAAGCTTTCTTT. Filled out from reference TRBV28 and TRBJ1-1, the complete variable domain reads DVKVTQSSRYLVKRTGEKVFLECVQDMDHENMFWYRQDPGLGLRLIYFSYDVKMKEKGDIPEGYSVSREKKERFSLILESASTNQTSMYLCASSLQGGNTEAFFGQGTRLTVV.